The 14 T cell receptor beta chains given below trace back to one sample, sequenced in a study of T-cell reconstitution after alpha-beta-depleted transplantation in children. A library of TCRbeta sequences, prepared with unique molecular identifiers, was generated. TCRdb called the PCR reads again in MiXCR, with one record for every CDR3 protein. The sample contains about 250,000 distinct CDR3 sequences, 24% of which appear only once. The source was PBMCs, mostly from graft donor cells, collected 360 days after TCRalphabeta/CD19-depleted stem cell transplant. The receptors shown here come from a female patient aged 2 to 10 who had a stem cell transplant for congenital amegakaryocytic thrombocytopenia, so the T cells may come from the graft donor.

This clonotype has just a few counts. V is TRBV2 and J is TRBJ2-3; 7 bases fit TRBD2. J lost 3 bases, V lost 7 bases, and 4 bases had no gene match. The germline V gene has CDR1 SNHLY and CDR2 FYNNEI. The CDR3 has 13 residues. CDR3 amino acids: CASKGGKTDTQYF. In nucleotides, the CDR3 is TGTGCCAGCAAGGGAGGGAAAACAGATACGCAGTATTTT.

This clonotype was observed a few times. This chain joins TRBV19 and TRBJ2-1, with TRBD1 as a possible D gene (6 bases). V gave up 3 bases and J gave up 4 bases, with 10 bases separating them. This CDR3 is built from 14 residues. CDR1 is LNHDA, CDR2 SQIVND, per germline (reference sequence). CDR3 amino acids: CASSIVTGYNEQFF. The CDR3 region has the DNA TGTGCCAGTAGTATTGTGACAGGTTACAATGAGCAGTTCTTC.

The sample holds many counts of this clonotype. The chain combines TRBV5-6 with TRBJ2-1; TRBD2 matches at 14 bases. The CDR3 loop spans 16 amino acids. Looked up from germline, CDR1 is SGHDT and CDR2 is YYEEEE. V gave up 5 bases and J gave up 10 bases; unmatched junction bases: 11. For the CDR3, the DNA is TGTGCCAGCAGGGGACTAGCGGGAGTGTTTTTGCGGGAGCAGTTCTTC. Translation gives CASRGLAGVFLREQFF.

Here the CDR3 DNA reads TGTGCCAGCAGTTACTTCCCCGGTGACGAGCAGTACTTC. Amino acids: CASSYFPGDEQYF. This chain connects TRBV6-5 to TRBJ2-7; D ambiguous. Germline assignment: CDR1 MNHEY and CDR2 SVGAGI. The CDR3 sequence is 13 residues long. The V end was cut by 1 base, the J end by 5 bases, with 9 bases between.

This clonotype was detected only a few times. V is TRBV7-8 and J is TRBJ2-7; 7 bases line up with TRBD1. The CDR3 sequence is 14 residues long. Looked up from germline, CDR1 is SGHVS and CDR2 is FQNEAQ. The J segment lost 4 bases and the V segment lost 5 bases, leaving 8 bases of the junction unmatched. CDR3 nucleotide sequence: TGTGCCAGCAGCGGTCGACAGGGCAGATACGAGCAGTACTTC. Translated, it gives CASSGRQGRYEQYF.

The V call is TRBV10-3, the J call TRBJ2-2; 8 bases align to TRBD2. V dropped 8 bases and J dropped 7; count of bases not matched to a gene: 9. Germline V gene data show CDR1 as ENHRY and CDR2 as SYGVKD. CDR3 size: 14 residues. CDR3 sequence (DNA): TGTGCCATCTTTACGGGAGGGCCCGGCGGGGAGCTGTTTTTT. Translating gives CAIFTGGPGGELFF.

This clonotype was counted between two and nine times. The chain links TRBV20-1 to TRBJ1-1; 7 bases agree with TRBD1. The CDR3 covers 14 residues. Trimming at V came to 6 bases and at J to 5 bases, leaving 12 bases not matched to a gene. The germline V gene encodes CDR1 DFQATT and CDR2 SNEGSKA (reference sequence). The CDR3 loop is CSAPQGDSFTEAFF. As DNA, the CDR3 is TGCAGTGCCCCGCAGGGGGACAGCTTTACTGAAGCTTTCTTT.

This clonotype has more than one count but fewer than ten. The CDR3: CASRHKKQGTGELFF. The DNA of the CDR3 is TGTGCCAGCAGACACAAAAAACAGGGTACCGGGGAGCTGTTTTTT. V is TRBV12-3 or TRBV12-4 and J is TRBJ2-2; a possible D gene is TRBD1 (6 bases). CDR3 length: 15 residues. Between the trimmed V and J ends, which lost 6 bases and 5 bases, there was a span of 16 bases.

The chain uses TRBV6-1 and TRBJ1-1, with unresolved D. Trimming removed 0 bases at V and 10 bases at J, with 15 bases between. This CDR3 has 14 residues. CDR1 and CDR2 from the germline V gene are MNHNS and SASEGT. This chain's CDR3 is CASSEAAGKGLAFF. CDR3 bases: TGTGCCAGCAGTGAAGCGGCCGGGAAGGGTCTAGCTTTCTTT.

The chain uses TRBV7-2 and TRBJ2-5; a weak D match, TRBD2 (5 bases). Germline CDR1 reads SGHTA; CDR2 reads FQGNSA. V was clipped by 2 bases and J by 5 bases, with 12 bases between them. The CDR3 totals 14 residues. CDR3 bases: TGTGCCAGCAGCTTAAGAACTAGAGGGGAGACCCAGTACTTC. Encoded protein: CASSLRTRGETQYF.

The sample holds many counts of this clonotype. The rearrangement joins TRBV4-1 to TRBJ2-1; no clear D. Germline CDR1 is MGHRA and CDR2 is YSYEKL. The CDR3 is 11 amino acids. V lost 3 bases and J lost 6, with 3 bases in between. Here the CDR3 reads CASSHSNEQFF. The CDR3 nucleotides read TGCGCCAGCAGCCACAGCAATGAGCAGTTCTTC.

This clonotype was observed at least ten times. The CDR3 nucleotides are TGTGCCAGCAGTCGCGGGACCGAGGCTATGGTCTATGGCTACACCTTC. Protein: CASSRGTEAMVYGYTF. The rearrangement uses TRBV12-3 or TRBV12-4 and TRBJ1-2; D is possibly TRBD1 (5 bases). Trimming took off 5 bases at V and 4 bases at J, with 20 bases between the two ends. The CDR3 has 16 amino acids.

This chain connects TRBV6-1 to TRBJ2-1; no clear D. Germline assignment: CDR1 MNHNS and CDR2 SASEGT. This CDR3 is built from 14 residues. Trimming took off 7 bases at V and 4 bases at J, with 14 bases between the two ends. The CDR3 here is CASNLDPLYNEQFF. In DNA form, the CDR3 reads TGTGCCAGCAACCTAGACCCTCTGTACAATGAGCAGTTCTTC.

This chain connects TRBV11-2 to TRBJ1-4; no reliable D call. V lost 5 bases, J lost 8 bases, and 6 bases lay in between. Germline V CDR1 and CDR2: SGHAT, FQNNGV. The CDR3 has 11 amino acids. CDR3 nucleotide sequence: TGTGCCAGCAGCCTGAAAGAAAAACTGTTTTTT. Protein product: CASSLKEKLFF.